This is a list of T cell receptor beta chains from one sample in a study of T-cell memory formation after mild COVID-19. MiXCR, applied by TCRdb to the 5' RACE reads, yields one record per CDR3 protein. The sample lists hundreds of thousands of distinct CDR3 sequences; 15% to 20% were seen once. Sequenced input: PBMCs or a T cell subset sorted from them (not recorded which). Receptor source: an adult woman who had mild COVID-19 (a few samples of this study predate the infection). Cell type and time point are not known. CDR3s include the opening cysteine and the closing phenylalanine or tryptophan. D genes are given only for firm matches. Not every row has a clone size; where given, it reads once, few, many or a size class.

size	V	J	D	CDR3	DNA
few	TRBV15	TRBJ2-3	NA	CATRETDTQYF	TGTGCCACCAGAGAAACAGATACGCAGTATTTT
NA	TRBV20-1	TRBJ1-1	NA	CSARVGPQNTEAFF	TGCAGTGCTAGAGTAGGGCCGCAGAACACTGAAGCTTTCTTT
NA	TRBV6-5	TRBJ2-5	TRBD1	CASSNGQAEEETQYF	TGTGCCAGCAGCAACGGACAGGCCGAAGAAGAGACCCAGTACTTC
many	TRBV4-2	TRBJ2-2	TRBD2	CASSQPGLQNTGELFF	TGTGCCAGCAGCCAACCGGGACTACAGAACACCGGGGAGCTGTTTTTT
NA	TRBV5-5	TRBJ2-7	NA	CASSLGRKDSALSYEQYF	TGTGCCAGCAGCTTGGGGCGAAAGGACTCAGCTCTCTCCTACGAGCAGTACTTC
few	TRBV3-1	TRBJ2-2	NA	CASTAGQNTGELFF	TGTGCCAGCACCGCAGGGCAGAACACCGGGGAGCTGTTTTTT
NA	TRBV6-6	TRBJ2-5	NA	CASSYSRERGETQYF	TGTGCCAGCAGTTACTCGAGGGAGAGGGGAGAGACCCAGTACTTC
NA	TRBV20-1	TRBJ2-5	NA	CSASGGAGQETQYF	TGCAGTGCTAGTGGGGGAGCGGGCCAAGAGACCCAGTACTTC
NA	TRBV20-1	TRBJ2-6	NA	CSATTQGNGANVLTF	TGCAGTGCTACGACGCAGGGAAATGGGGCCAACGTCCTGACTTTC
few	TRBV5-1	TRBJ2-1	NA	CASSLGGGLVGEQFF	TGCGCCAGCAGCTTGGGAGGGGGGCTTGTAGGTGAGCAGTTCTTC
few	TRBV4-1	TRBJ2-7	TRBD1	CASSHLGEGQGFYEQYF	TGCGCCAGCAGCCACCTCGGGGAAGGACAGGGGTTCTACGAGCAGTACTTC
many	TRBV7-9	TRBJ2-2	TRBD2	CASSFEREGPGELFF	TGTGCCAGCAGCTTCGAGCGGGAGGGCCCCGGGGAGCTGTTTTTT
NA	TRBV20-1	TRBJ1-2	NA	CSVTRGMGGYTF	TGCAGTGTAACACGAGGAATGGGCGGCTACACCTTC
few	TRBV6-5	TRBJ2-3	NA	CASSYSRGATDTQYF	TGTGCCAGCAGTTACAGCAGAGGGGCCACAGATACGCAGTATTTT
few	TRBV7-2	TRBJ2-5	NA	CASSLGRVPLTETQYF	TGTGCCAGCAGCTTAGGGCGGGTCCCCTTAACCGAGACCCAGTACTTC
few	TRBV9	TRBJ2-3	TRBD2	CASSTGPRLAYTDTQYF	TGTGCCAGCAGCACGGGCCCCAGACTAGCGTATACAGATACGCAGTATTTT
NA	TRBV5-1	TRBJ2-5	TRBD2	CASSPRLAAYQETQYF	TGCGCCAGCAGCCCCCGACTAGCAGCCTACCAAGAGACCCAGTACTTC
few	TRBV6-5	TRBJ1-2	NA	CASSPSLYLGGGYTF	TGTGCCAGCAGCCCCTCACTATATCTAGGGGGTGGCTACACCTTC
NA	TRBV6-5	TRBJ1-1	NA	CASSPTGTWNTEAFF	TGTGCCAGCAGTCCCACCGGGACATGGAACACTGAAGCTTTCTTT
NA	TRBV20-1	TRBJ2-3	NA	CSALVHGSDTQYF	TGCAGTGCCCTCGTACACGGGTCAGATACGCAGTATTTT
few	TRBV6-6	TRBJ2-7	TRBD1	CASGTTGGYDEQYF	TGTGCCAGCGGAACGACAGGGGGCTACGACGAGCAGTACTTC
NA	TRBV20-1	TRBJ2-7	NA	CSAREPGWGVYEQYF	TGCAGTGCTAGAGAGCCCGGGTGGGGGGTCTACGAGCAGTACTTC
few	TRBV19	TRBJ1-2	NA	CASSISPLSGGPLRGYTF	TGTGCCAGTAGTATCTCCCCTCTCTCGGGAGGCCCTCTTCGGGGCTACACCTTC
NA	TRBV4-2	TRBJ2-5	TRBD2	CASSQGTSAQETQYF	TGTGCCAGCAGCCAGGGGACTAGCGCGCAAGAGACCCAGTACTTC
NA	TRBV25-1	TRBJ2-5	NA	CASRDNLPETQYF	TGTGCCAGCAGGGACAATCTGCCCGAGACCCAGTACTTC
many	TRBV5-1	TRBJ2-7	NA	CASSLGAYYEQYF	TGCGCCAGCAGCTTGGGGGCCTACTACGAGCAGTACTTC
few	TRBV20-1	TRBJ2-1	NA	CSAKGLGEQFF	TGCAGTGCGAAGGGGTTGGGTGAGCAGTTCTTC
few	TRBV11-2	TRBJ2-5	TRBD2	CASSHIGGGVTETQYF	TGTGCCAGCAGCCACATCGGCGGGGGGGTTACAGAGACCCAGTACTTC
few	TRBV12-3/TRBV12-4	TRBJ1-1	NA	CASSLGSGFRTEAFF	TGTGCCAGCAGTTTAGGATCGGGTTTTAGGACTGAAGCTTTCTTT
NA	TRBV4-1	TRBJ2-5	NA	CASSQGQAGGRETQYF	TGCGCCAGCAGCCAAGGTCAGGCGGGTGGTAGAGAGACCCAGTACTTC
NA	TRBV4-1	TRBJ2-3	NA	CDSSQAALGFTDTQYF	TGCGACAGCAGCCAAGCGGCGCTAGGATTCACAGATACGCAGTATTTT
NA	TRBV5-1	TRBJ2-2	TRBD1	CASAPGRDRDLTGELFF	TGCGCCAGCGCCCCAGGCCGGGACAGGGACCTCACCGGGGAGCTGTTTTTT
few	TRBV14	TRBJ2-2	NA	CASSQDALRLGNTGELFF	TGTGCCAGCAGCCAAGATGCTCTGAGACTAGGGAACACCGGGGAGCTGTTTTTT
NA	TRBV4-1	TRBJ2-3	NA	CASSQVAPYTDTQYF	TGCGCCAGCAGCCAAGTAGCTCCGTACACAGATACGCAGTATTTT
NA	TRBV21-1	TRBJ1-4	NA	CASSKFTGRRVDEKLFF	TGTGCCAGCAGCAAATTTACAGGGAGAAGGGTGGATGAAAAACTGTTTTTT
NA	TRBV12-5	TRBJ2-2	NA	CASGLEGGELFF	TGTGCTAGTGGTTTGGAAGGCGGGGAGCTGTTTTTT
NA	TRBV5-4	TRBJ2-1	TRBD2	CASSRGLAEGDEQFF	TGTGCCAGCAGCCGGGGACTAGCGGAGGGGGATGAGCAGTTCTTC
few	TRBV7-3	TRBJ2-1	NA	CASSLLARQAYNEQFF	TGTGCCAGCAGCTTATTGGCCCGACAGGCCTACAATGAGCAGTTCTTC
NA	TRBV30	TRBJ2-3	TRBD2	CAWSARTSPQYF	TGTGCCTGGAGTGCTCGGACTAGCCCGCAGTATTTT
NA	TRBV6-2/TRBV6-3	TRBJ1-2	TRBD1	CASGEGGGYTF	TGTGCCAGCGGAGAAGGGGGCGGCTACACCTTC
NA	TRBV10-3	TRBJ2-3	NA	CAISEIPKF	TGTGCCATCAGTGAGATACCCAAATTT
many	TRBV2	TRBJ2-4	NA	CASSDRVAKNIQYF	TGTGCCAGCAGTGACAGGGTAGCCAAAAACATTCAGTACTTC
many	TRBV5-6	TRBJ2-7	TRBD1	CASSSPSDRAYEQYF	TGTGCCAGCAGCTCCCCATCGGACAGGGCCTACGAGCAGTACTTC
NA	TRBV24-1	TRBJ2-3	NA	CATSGRDITDTQYF	TGTGCCACCAGTGGGAGGGACATTACAGATACGCAGTATTTT
NA	TRBV7-6	TRBJ2-5	NA	CASSSEQETQYF	TGTGCCAGCAGCTCGGAGCAAGAGACCCAGTACTTC
few	TRBV7-9	TRBJ1-1	NA	CASSLYGGRRNEAFF	TGTGCCAGCAGCTTATATGGGGGGCGTAGGAATGAAGCTTTCTTT
NA	TRBV9	TRBJ2-1	TRBD2	CASSVGASGSPYNEQFF	TGTGCCAGCAGCGTAGGGGCTAGCGGGTCCCCCTACAATGAGCAGTTCTTC
NA	TRBV19	TRBJ2-3	NA	CASSLEYTQYF	TGTGCCAGTAGTTTGGAGTATACGCAGTATTTT
few	TRBV29-1	TRBJ1-1	TRBD1	CSVEDQGAEAFF	TGCAGCGTTGAAGACCAGGGGGCTGAAGCTTTCTTT
once	TRBV9	TRBJ2-7	NA	CASSLKDGTATYEQYF	TGTGCCAGCAGCCTTAAAGACGGGACGGCCACCTACGAGCAGTACTTC
few	TRBV7-2	TRBJ1-2	TRBD1	CASNLRAGQGAGGYTF	TGTGCCAGCAATCTCCGGGCGGGACAGGGGGCTGGAGGCTACACCTTC
NA	TRBV30	TRBJ2-2	TRBD2	CAWSLVAGVGELFF	TGTGCCTGGAGTCTAGTAGCGGGAGTAGGGGAGCTGTTTTTT
many	TRBV3-1	TRBJ2-1	TRBD2	CASSQVERGDYNEQFF	TGTGCCAGCAGCCAAGTGGAGCGGGGTGACTACAATGAGCAGTTCTTC
NA	TRBV18	TRBJ2-1	NA	CASSHRGLSSYNEQFF	TGTGCCAGCTCACACCGGGGGTTAAGCTCCTACAATGAGCAGTTCTTC
few	TRBV11-3	TRBJ2-1	NA	CASSPRIGPYNEQFF	TGTGCCAGCAGTCCCCGTATAGGGCCCTACAATGAGCAGTTCTTC
few	TRBV9	TRBJ1-6	TRBD1	CATSTGPESPLHF	TGTGCCACCTCGACAGGGCCTGAATCACCCCTCCACTTT
NA	TRBV12-3/TRBV12-4	TRBJ1-2	NA	CASSFRGAGGYTF	TGTGCCAGCAGTTTTCGCGGCGCGGGAGGCTACACCTTC
NA	TRBV20-1	TRBJ2-3	NA	CSARGTPGTDTQYF	TGCAGTGCTAGAGGAACTCCGGGCACAGATACGCAGTATTTT